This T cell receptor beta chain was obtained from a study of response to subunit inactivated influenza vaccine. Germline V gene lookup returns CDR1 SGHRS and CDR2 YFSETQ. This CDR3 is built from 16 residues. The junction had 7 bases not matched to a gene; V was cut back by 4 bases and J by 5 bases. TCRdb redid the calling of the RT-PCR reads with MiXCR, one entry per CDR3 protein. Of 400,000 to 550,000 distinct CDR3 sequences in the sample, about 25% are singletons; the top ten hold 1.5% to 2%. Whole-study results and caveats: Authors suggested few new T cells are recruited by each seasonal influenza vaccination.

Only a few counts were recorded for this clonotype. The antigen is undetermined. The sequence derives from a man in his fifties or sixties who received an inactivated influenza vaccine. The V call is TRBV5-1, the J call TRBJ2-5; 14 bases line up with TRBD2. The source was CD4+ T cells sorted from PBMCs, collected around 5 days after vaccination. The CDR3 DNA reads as TGCGCCAGCAGCACGGGGACTAGCGGGGGCACCGAGACCCAGTACTTC. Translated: CASSTGTSGGTETQYF.